Below, 20 T cell receptor beta chains from the same sample are listed, as sequenced in a study of identifying expanded T cells in peripheral blood. Method: immunoSEQ multiplex PCR; TCRdb's copy keeps in-frame clones and lacks some. The table shows fewer than 85,000 clones, with about 83% occurring only once. Sequenced material: blood. The receptors were gathered from a person aged 18 to 70 in good health.

The chain is built from TRBV11-2 and TRBJ2-3; the match to TRBD2 covers 8 bases. Per the germline V gene, CDR1 is SGHAT and CDR2 is FQNNGV. Trimming took 5 bases from V and 5 from J; bases not matched to a gene: 12. The CDR3 is made up of 16 amino acids. CDR3 loop: CASSPQPAGVRDTQYF. In nucleotides, the CDR3 is TGTGCCAGCAGCCCCCAACCAGCGGGAGTACGAGATACGCAGTATTTT.

V usage is TRBV30 and J usage is TRBJ2-2, with TRBD1 matching over 7 bases. In germline, CDR1 is GTSNPN, CDR2 SVGIG (reference sequence). J was trimmed by 6 bases and V by 3 bases; bases with no gene match: 16. CDR3 length: 17 residues. CDR3 loop: CAWRRQGRRSGSGELFF. CDR3 DNA sequence: TGTGCCTGGAGGAGACAGGGTAGACGGTCGGGATCCGGGGAGCTGTTTTTT. The variable domain in full, with the rest retrieved from reference TRBV30 and TRBJ2-2, is SQTIHQWPATLVQPVGSPLSLECTVEGTSNPNLYWYRQAAGRGLQLLFYSVGIGQISSEVPQNLSASRPQDRQFILSSKKLLLSDSGFYLCAWRRQGRRSGSGELFFGEGSRLTVL.

The chain is built from TRBV5-4 and TRBJ2-3, with D possibly TRBD1 on 6 matching bases. In germline, CDR1 is SGHNT, CDR2 YYREEE (reference sequence). V was clipped by 1 base and J by 1 base, with 10 bases between them. The CDR3 is 15 residues long. The CDR3 DNA reads as TGTGCCAGCAGCTTGCAAGGGGGAGGCACAGATACGCAGTATTTT. It yields the protein CASSLQGGGTDTQYF.

The count of this clone is one. J is TRBJ2-7 and V is TRBV7-2; D is ambiguous. In germline, CDR1 is SGHTA, CDR2 FQGNSA. V shed 2 bases and J shed 5 bases, with 4 bases lying between them. The CDR3 contains 11 residues. CDR3 coding DNA: TGTGCCAGCAGCTTAACAGACGAGCAGTACTTC. It yields the protein CASSLTDEQYF. The whole variable domain, filled in from reference TRBV7-2 and TRBJ2-7, reads GAGVSQSPSNKVTEKGKDVELRCDPISGHTALYWYRQSLGQGLEFLIYFQGNSAPDKSGLPSDRFSAERTGGSVSTLTIQRTQQEDSAVYLCASSLTDEQYFGPGTRLTVT.

This chain uses TRBV6-5 with TRBJ1-5, with D unclear. The germline V gene encodes CDR1 MNHEY and CDR2 SVGAGI. There are 13 residues in the CDR3. V lost 7 bases and J 4 bases, leaving 11 bases between the germline ends. The CDR3 DNA sequence: TGTGCCAGCACCTCAGACCGAAATCAGCCCCAGCATTTT. It is translated as CASTSDRNQPQHF.

The chain is built from TRBV7-2 and TRBJ2-7; 15 bases are a match to TRBD2. The V gene's germline CDR1 is SGHTA and CDR2 FQGNSA. The CDR3 covers 17 residues. V trimming: 4 bases; J trimming: 4 bases; junction bases outside the gene matches: 8. The CDR3 here is CASSSMGLAGGFYEQYF. The CDR3 coding sequence is TGTGCCAGCAGCTCCATGGGACTAGCGGGAGGTTTTTACGAGCAGTACTTC.

V usage is TRBV2 and J usage is TRBJ1-4; D ambiguous. V lost 7 bases and J 5 bases, leaving 14 bases between the germline ends. The CDR3 contains 14 residues. In germline, CDR1 is SNHLY, CDR2 FYNNEI. CDR3 sequence (DNA): TGTGCCAGCATTCTTAGGTCAAGCAATGAAAAACTGTTTTTT. It codes for CASILRSSNEKLFF.

The rearrangement uses TRBV28 and TRBJ1-4; D not resolved. Trimming removed 5 bases at V and 0 bases at J, with 10 bases between. Germline CDR1 MDHEN, CDR2 SYDVKM. The CDR3 consists of 15 residues. The CDR3 is CASSPRAATNEKLFF. DNA of the CDR3: TGTGCCAGCAGTCCCCGGGCTGCAACTAATGAAAAACTGTTTTTT. Full variable domain (remainder filled in from reference TRBV28 and TRBJ1-4): DVKVTQSSRYLVKRTGEKVFLECVQDMDHENMFWYRQDPGLGLRLIYFSYDVKMKEKGDIPEGYSVSREKKERFSLILESASTNQTSMYLCASSPRAATNEKLFFGSGTQLSVL.

The rearrangement joins TRBV5-1 to TRBJ2-7, with D possibly called TRBD1 or TRBD2 (5 bases each). V shed 2 bases and J shed 2 bases, with 14 bases lying between them. Germline V gene data show CDR1 as SGHRS and CDR2 as YFSETQ. This CDR3 region has 15 residues. The CDR3 DNA reads as TGCGCCAGCAGCTTAGACGGGACGGAGCCCTACGAGCAGTACTTC. Its protein is CASSLDGTEPYEQYF.

The chain carries TRBV7-9 and TRBJ1-4, with D unclear. The CDR3 is 14 amino acids. Trimming cost V 5 bases and J 3 bases, with 10 bases left between them. Germline-derived CDR1 and CDR2 are SEHNR and FQNEAQ (reference sequence). The CDR3 region is CASSPPGANEKLFF. The CDR3 nucleotides are TGTGCCAGCAGCCCCCCGGGAGCTAATGAAAAACTGTTTTTT.

The chain recombines TRBV6-5 with TRBJ1-5; D uncertain. CDR3 length: 12 amino acids. Trimming shortened V by 4 bases and J by 6 bases, and 7 bases separated the two germline ends. Germline CDR1 and CDR2: MNHEY and SVGAGI. DNA for the CDR3: TGTGCCAGCAGTTCCATCGGTCAGCCCCAGCATTTT. Translation gives CASSSIGQPQHF.

V usage is TRBV9 and J usage is TRBJ2-2; no definite D call. The V gene lost 4 bases and the J gene lost 0 bases, with 13 bases spanning the gap. Germline V gives CDR1 SGDLS, CDR2 YYNGEE. This CDR3 spans 16 amino acids. CDR3 in DNA: TGTGCCAGCAGCACGCCCAAAGACACGAACACCGGGGAGCTGTTTTTT. It yields the protein CASSTPKDTNTGELFF.

CDR3 coding DNA: TGTGCCAGCATGGGAGCCGTGAGCTCCTACAATGAGCAGTTCTTC. Amino acids: CASMGAVSSYNEQFF. The gene calls are TRBV2 and TRBJ2-1; a possible D gene is TRBD2 (5 bases). Trimming pared 7 bases from V and 0 bases from J, leaving 13 bases between. CDR3 length: 15 amino acids. Germline-derived CDR1 and CDR2 are SNHLY and FYNNEI.

This chain uses TRBV9 with TRBJ2-5; 14 bases are a match to TRBD2. The junction had 8 bases not matched to a gene; V was cut back by 3 bases and J by 4 bases. CDR3 size: 17 residues. Germline V gene data show CDR1 as SGDLS and CDR2 as YYNGEE. CDR3 region: CASSARLAGGPGETQYF. In nucleotides, the CDR3 is TGTGCCAGCAGCGCCCGACTAGCGGGAGGGCCCGGAGAGACCCAGTACTTC.

This clone has a single count. The V call is TRBV5-6, the J call TRBJ1-1; tentative D call: TRBD1 (5 bases). Germline V gives CDR1 SGHDT, CDR2 YYEEEE. The CDR3 contains 15 residues. V gave up 4 bases and J gave up 5 bases, with 18 bases separating them. DNA for the CDR3: TGTGCCAGCAGCCCAATTGACAGCCCGGGGACTGAAGCTTTCTTT. It translates to CASSPIDSPGTEAFF. The variable domain in full, with the rest retrieved from reference TRBV5-6 and TRBJ1-1, is DAGVTQSPTHLIKTRGQQVTLRCSPKSGHDTVSWYQQALGQGPQFIFQYYEEEERQRGNFPDRFSGHQFPNYSSELNVNALLLGDSALYLCASSPIDSPGTEAFFGQGTRLTVV.

This clone appeared once. In DNA, the CDR3 is TGTGCCAGCAGCGTAGGAAAGGAGAGGCCTTATGGCTACACCTTC. It translates to CASSVGKERPYGYTF. V and J are TRBV9 and TRBJ1-2; no clear D gene. Germline V gene sequence: CDR1 SGDLS, CDR2 YYNGEE. Trimming took 0 bases from V and 5 from J, leaving 14 bases between them. This CDR3 has 15 residues.

The chain joins TRBV11-1 to TRBJ2-7, with D uncertain. V lost 2 bases, J lost 6 bases, and 11 bases lay in between. CDR1 is SGHAT, CDR2 FQDESV, per germline (reference sequence). There are 13 residues in the CDR3. The DNA of the CDR3 is TGTGCCAGCAGCTTACAAAGGACGGCCGAGCAGTACTTC. Residues: CASSLQRTAEQYF.

This sequence joins TRBV27 and TRBJ2-5; TRBD1 matches 7 bases. Germline CDR1 is MNHEY and CDR2 is SMNVEV (reference sequence). The CDR3 spans 14 residues. V gave up 6 bases and J gave up 4 bases; unmatched junction bases: 8. CDR3 DNA sequence: TGTGCCAGCAGGCGACAGGGAGAGGGAGAGACCCAGTACTTC. Translation gives CASRRQGEGETQYF.

This clone was detected a few times. J is TRBJ2-1 and V is TRBV5-1; D remains ambiguous. Germline V gives CDR1 SGHRS, CDR2 YFSETQ. The CDR3 runs to 15 residues. Trimming removed 0 bases at V and 5 bases at J, with 12 bases between. Here the CDR3 reads CASSLEVGGDNEQFF. In DNA, the CDR3 is TGCGCCAGCAGCTTGGAAGTTGGTGGAGACAATGAGCAGTTCTTC.

The chain couples TRBV11-3 to TRBJ2-1; a possible D gene is TRBD2 (5 bases). The CDR3 length is 15 residues. Germline CDR1 and CDR2: SGHNT and YENEEA. The V end lost 4 bases, the J end lost 6 bases, and 16 bases lay between the germline ends. This CDR3 is CASSSRTGEFNEQFF. The CDR3 bases are TGTGCCAGCAGCTCCCGGACCGGGGAATTCAATGAGCAGTTCTTC.